The rows below give T cell receptor beta chains drawn from one sample of a study of blood T cell repertoires in COVID-19. Assay: immunoSEQ multiplex PCR; the TCRdb copy retains only in-frame clones and omits some. The sample yields 70,000 to 85,000 clones, around 86% seen once. Input material: peripheral blood. These receptors were collected from a human donor in a cohort sampled during active COVID-19. The CDR3 runs from the conserved cysteine through the conserved F or W. The D gene is left open where the match is weak. The listing skips clone size in some rows; elsewhere it reads once, few, many or a size class.

v_call	clone_size	d_call	j_call	cdr3_nt	cdr3_aa
TRBV28	-	-	TRBJ1-6	TGTGCAAGCAGGGCCCGGGAAACCTATAATTCACCCCTCCACTTT	CASRARETYNSPLHF
TRBV3-1/TRBV3-2	-	-	TRBJ1-4	TGTGCCAGCAGCCGGGCCTCTAATGAAAAACTGTTTTTT	CASSRASNEKLFF
TRBV27	-	TRBD1	TRBJ2-7	TGTGCCAGCAGCCCGCAGGGGGCCTACCCCTACGAGCAGTACTTC	CASSPQGAYPYEQYF
TRBV5-1	-	-	TRBJ1-4	TGCGCCAGCAGCTTGGCAGGGAAAGATGAAAAACTGTTTTTT	CASSLAGKDEKLFF
TRBV6-1	-	TRBD2	TRBJ2-2	TGTGCCAGCAGTGAAGCTCCGGGAGGGCCTGGTGGGGAGCTGTTTTTT	CASSEAPGGPGGELFF
TRBV19	-	-	TRBJ2-5	TGTGCCAGTAGTCCCGTGGGGAGACAAGAGACCCAGTACTTC	CASSPVGRQETQYF
TRBV5-4	-	TRBD2	TRBJ2-1	TGTGCCAGCAGCTTGGGGGCTAGCGGGGGCCCCACCGAGCAGTTCTTC	CASSLGASGGPTEQFF
TRBV6-5	-	-	TRBJ1-1	TGTGCCAGCAGGCTCTGGACAGTGAACACTGAAGCTTTCTTT	CASRLWTVNTEAFF
TRBV5-1	-	-	TRBJ2-2	TGCGCCAGCTCAAACCCCCATGGGCCAGCCGGGGAGCTGTTTTTT	CASSNPHGPAGELFF
TRBV6-5	-	TRBD1	TRBJ1-2	TGTGCCAGCAGAGACAGGGCCTCTAACTATGGCTACACCTTC	CASRDRASNYGYTF
TRBV29-1	once	-	TRBJ2-7	TGCAGCGTAGAGGGTTCCTACGAGCAGTACTTC	CSVEGSYEQYF
TRBV19	-	TRBD1	TRBJ1-5	TGTGCCAGTAGTATAGTGGGGCCCGGGACAGAACTGGGTAGCAATCAGCCCCAGCATTTT	CASSIVGPGTELGSNQPQHF
TRBV9	-	-	TRBJ2-7	TGTGCCAGCAGCGCGGACAGTGCCTACGAGCAGTACTTC	CASSADSAYEQYF
TRBV5-1	-	-	TRBJ2-7	TGCGCCAGCAGCTCTCAGGGGGGTGGCTACGAGCAGTACTTC	CASSSQGGGYEQYF
TRBV29-1	once	-	TRBJ2-4	TGCAGCGTTGAACAGACCAAAAACATTCAGTACTTC	CSVEQTKNIQYF
TRBV5-4	once	TRBD2	TRBJ2-3	TGTGCCAGCAGCCCCCTGGGTAACAGCGGGAGAACAGATACGCAGTATTTT	CASSPLGNSGRTDTQYF
TRBV28	-	-	TRBJ1-1	TGTGCCAGCAGCGGGGGCACTGAAGCTTTCTTT	CASSGGTEAFF